The source of this T cell receptor (beta chain) is a study of Ad26.COV2.S vaccination and SARS-CoV-2 variants (dated by TCRdb to about 2021). Describing the broader study: Donors in the vaccine arm were drawn from COV1001, a multicentre, randomized, double-blind, placebo-controlled phase I-IIa trial testing Ad26.COV2.S in healthy adults. Ad26.COV2.S was given intramuscularly at 5x10^10 or 1x10^11 viral particles, as a single shot or as two shots 56 days apart. Sequencing of the TCRbeta repertoire served to evaluate the specificity and breadth of SARS-CoV-2-reactive T cell receptors following Ad26.COV2.S vaccination. The TCR-sequenced set comprised around 30 samples: around 20 Ad26.COV2.S vaccine recipients, 5 placebo recipients and 8 SARS-CoV-2 convalescent individuals. Participants in the trial were split at random into five groups of five each, receiving low-dose or high-dose Ad26.COV2.S once or twice, or else placebo on both occasions. Investigators remained blinded to trial group allocation during experiments and outcome assessment.

The immunoSEQ Assay was used to sequence TCRbeta CDR3 regions. After extraction, genomic DNA underwent amplification by bias-controlled multiplex PCR, followed by high-throughput sequencing. The paper's processing steps were these. To quantify the absolute abundance of every unique TCRbeta CDR3 region, sequences were collapsed and filtered. T cell fraction was estimated by normalization of TCRbeta template counts to usable DNA, with usable DNA being measured through amplification of reference genes present in all nucleated cells. Repertoire TCRs were annotated as SARS-CoV-2-specific when V gene, CDR3 amino acid sequence and J gene were exactly matched to a known reactive TCR set. The reference SARS-CoV-2 TCR set came from MIRA and was filtered for enrichment in COVID-19-positive ImmuneCODE repertoires, removing public or cross-reactive TCRs. Based on the MIRA antigens, annotated TCRs were further analysed at the level of specific ORF or position within ORF. Depth was the summed frequency of annotated unique rearrangements, while breadth was defined as annotated unique rearrangements over total unique productive rearrangements. Group comparisons of TCR breadth used two-sided Wilcoxon rank-sum tests. This is the immuneACCESS table as TCRdb keeps it, with only in-frame sequences that have V and J called. A part of the clones is gone; compared with another copy, unresolved V genes explain less than half, and the rest is unexplained. V, J and clone size are taken as reported in that table, and D and trimming were inferred from the DNA itself. In all, the sample holds fewer than 500,000 clones, and roughly nine tenths of those were seen once. The ten largest clones add up to around 2.6% of the sample.

Taken with the paper, the label for treatment or condition translates to: around 19 received Ad26.COV2.S at low or high dose, single or two shots; 5 received placebo; per-sample allocation not given. Repertoires of vaccine and placebo recipients were sequenced from samples taken on day 63 after the first injection. Cohort 1b enrolled 25 to 30 adults aged 18-55 years at a single site in Boston, USA, between 29 July and 7 August 2020. As a vaccine, Ad26.COV2.S was a replication-incompetent adenovirus type 26 vector that expressed a prefusion-stabilized SARS-CoV-2 spike protein derived from the original Wuhan strain. The CDR3 numbers 13 residues from cysteine through phenylalanine. Only the CDR3 DNA is retained, 39 bases long and in frame from the first base. Based on the germline V gene, the CDR1 and CDR2 sequences are MDHEN and SYDVKM. At the junction V is shortened by 5 bases and J by 7 bases; bases outside the gene matches: 2.

General findings and caveats noted by the study authors: The study lacked the statistical power to compare responses across vaccine doses or regimens. Compared with placebo recipients, Ad26.COV2.S recipients showed higher spike-specific TCR breadth (P = 0.0014). Substantial breadth of spike-specific CD8+ and CD4+ T cell responses was reported after vaccination. According to the authors, total T cell responses may have been underestimated by the TCR breadth and depth analyses. Non-spike TCR breadth was comparable between vaccine and placebo recipients, consistent with the vaccine containing only spike.

On this clone itself: Its binding antigen is unknown. The input lacks base qualities; no much larger clone sits a single base away.

The source of this sequence is a person between 18 and 60 years old who received the Ad26.COV2.S COVID-19 vaccine or a placebo. The input for sequencing was peripheral blood, taken in a trial of Ad26.COV2.S vaccine versus placebo. Recombination joined TRBV28 with TRBJ2-1, with 10 junctional bases fitting TRBD1. The CDR3 protein: CASSPGQGNEQFF. The DNA sequence reads TGTGCCAGCAGTCCGGGACAGGGGAATGAGCAGTTCTTC.